These T cell receptor beta chains were read from a single sample in a study of cytomegalovirus exposure and HLA in healthy donors. Clones were sequenced by immunoSEQ multiplex PCR, and TCRdb holds only the in-frame ones, with some missing. The sample consists of 150,000 or so clones, about 75% of them appearing once. Sequencing was performed on PBMCs. These receptors were taken from a female donor in good health and CMV-seronegative. The CDR3 runs from the conserved cysteine through the conserved F or W. D genes are given only for firm matches. Clone sizes are given selectively: once, few, many, or a class where the clone is expanded.

D,size,V,J,CDR3,DNA
TRBD2,NA,TRBV9,TRBJ2-7,CASSAASGPYEQYF,TGTGCCAGCAGCGCGGCTAGCGGTCCCTACGAGCAGTACTTC
TRBD1,NA,TRBV19,TRBJ2-2,CASSQGAARVGELFF,TGTGCCAGTAGCCAGGGGGCTGCGCGTGTCGGGGAGCTGTTTTTT
TRBD2,few,TRBV19,TRBJ2-1,CASSPRTSGGNEQFF,TGTGCCAGTAGCCCGAGGACTAGCGGGGGCAATGAGCAGTTCTTC
NA,few,TRBV5-1,TRBJ1-1,CASSFKTGNTEAFF,TGCGCCAGCAGCTTCAAAACTGGGAACACTGAAGCTTTCTTT
NA,NA,TRBV2,TRBJ2-5,CASTKGGREEQYF,TGTGCCAGCACTAAGGGGGGGCGGGAAGAGCAGTACTTC
NA,few,TRBV19,TRBJ1-1,CASSAGLGTEAFF,TGTGCCAGCTCAGCAGGGTTGGGCACTGAAGCTTTCTTT
NA,NA,TRBV7-8,TRBJ2-7,CASSFTSYEQYF,TGTGCCAGCAGCTTCACGAGCTACGAGCAGTACTTC
NA,few,TRBV5-1,TRBJ2-2,CASRPYSEAGELFF,TGCGCCAGCAGGCCCTACTCTGAGGCCGGGGAGCTGTTTTTT
NA,NA,TRBV7-9,TRBJ1-3,CASSLGGRGRGNTIYF,TGTGCCAGCAGCTTAGGAGGGCGGGGGCGCGGAAACACCATATATTTT
NA,NA,TRBV6-1,TRBJ1-5,CATIRGQTFGPQHF,TGTGCCACGATCCGGGGACAAACCTTTGGGCCCCAGCATTTT
TRBD2,NA,TRBV5-4,TRBJ2-7,CASSQPGLATREQYF,TGTGCCAGCAGCCAGCCGGGACTAGCTACCCGCGAGCAGTACTTC
NA,NA,TRBV5-6,TRBJ1-2,CASSLISNYGYTF,TGTGCCAGCAGCTTGATCAGTAACTATGGCTACACCTTC
NA,NA,TRBV5-5,TRBJ2-5,CASSFRGPPEETQYF,TGTGCCAGCAGCTTCAGGGGTCCGCCAGAAGAGACCCAGTACTTC
TRBD1,NA,TRBV12-5,TRBJ2-1,CASGPGQGLRDEQFF,TGTGCTAGTGGTCCCGGACAGGGCCTTAGGGATGAGCAGTTCTTC
NA,NA,TRBV19,TRBJ1-1,CASSMGANTEAFF,TGTGCCAGTAGTATGGGGGCCAACACTGAAGCTTTCTTT
TRBD1,NA,TRBV7-3,TRBJ2-3,CASSSYGQGADTQYF,TGTGCCAGCAGCTCCTACGGACAGGGAGCAGATACGCAGTATTTT
NA,once,TRBV28,TRBJ1-6,CASATGNNSPLHF,TGTGCCAGCGCTACCGGGAATAATTCACCCCTCCACTTT
NA,NA,TRBV6-1,TRBJ1-2,CASMGGDRGYTF,TGTGCCAGCATGGGGGGTGACCGCGGCTACACCTTC
TRBD2,few,TRBV30,TRBJ2-2,CASGLAGGTGELFF,TGTGCCTCGGGACTAGCGGGAGGCACCGGGGAGCTGTTTTTT
TRBD2,NA,TRBV9,TRBJ2-5,CASKRYGGEQETQYF,TGTGCCAGCAAAAGGTACGGGGGGGAGCAAGAGACCCAGTACTTC
TRBD1,NA,TRBV5-6,TRBJ2-7,CASSGTDHYEQYF,TGTGCCAGCAGCGGGACAGATCACTACGAGCAGTACTTC
TRBD2,NA,TRBV2,TRBJ2-7,CASRLGLAVYEQYF,TGTGCCAGCAGACTGGGACTAGCGGTGTACGAGCAGTACTTC
NA,NA,TRBV10-1,TRBJ2-7,CASSIGGGGEQYF,TGCGCCAGCAGTATTGGCGGTGGGGGGGAGCAGTACTTC
NA,NA,TRBV11-2,TRBJ1-1,CASSSQGKAFF,TGTGCCAGCAGCTCACAGGGAAAAGCTTTCTTT
TRBD2,NA,TRBV7-7,TRBJ2-2,CASSLSGRGGELFF,TGTGCTAGCAGCCTTAGCGGGAGAGGAGGGGAGCTGTTTTTT
TRBD1,NA,TRBV6-5,TRBJ2-7,CATTRQGPSSYEQYF,TGTGCCACCACGCGACAGGGGCCCAGCTCCTACGAGCAGTACTTC
NA,NA,TRBV7-9,TRBJ2-5,CASSGRVFQETQYF,TGTGCCAGCAGCGGCCGGGTCTTCCAAGAGACCCAGTACTTC
NA,few,TRBV9,TRBJ2-1,CWRPSSYNEQFF,TGTTGGCGGCCTAGCTCCTACAATGAGCAGTTCTTC
TRBD1,NA,TRBV28,TRBJ2-7,CATLRRQGDHEQYF,TGTGCCACCCTCAGACGACAGGGGGACCACGAGCAGTACTTC
TRBD2,NA,TRBV5-1,TRBJ2-1,CASSSTSGGALNEQFF,TGCGCCAGCAGCTCTACTAGCGGGGGGGCCTTGAATGAGCAGTTCTTC
NA,NA,TRBV28,TRBJ1-1,CASSPYIERGKDTEAFF,TGTGCCAGCAGCCCCTACATTGAAAGGGGGAAGGACACTGAAGCTTTCTTT
NA,few,TRBV7-9,TRBJ2-5,CASSLAHGGETQYF,TGTGCCAGCAGCTTAGCGCATGGGGGCGAGACCCAGTACTTC
NA,NA,TRBV6-1,TRBJ1-5,CASTEPRGPEPQHF,TGTGCCAGCACCGAACCCAGGGGTCCTGAGCCCCAGCATTTT
NA,NA,TRBV27,TRBJ2-7,CASSLYPGTYEQYF,TGTGCCAGCAGTTTATACCCGGGAACCTACGAGCAGTACTTC
TRBD1,once,TRBV19,TRBJ2-5,CASSTGQQETQYF,TGTGCCAGTAGTACGGGACAGCAAGAGACCCAGTACTTC
NA,NA,TRBV4-2,TRBJ1-1,CASSQAPLGETEAFF,TGTGCCAGCAGCCAAGCCCCCCTGGGCGAAACTGAAGCTTTCTTT
NA,NA,TRBV30,TRBJ1-2,CAWARKAYGYTF,TGTGCCTGGGCAAGAAAAGCCTATGGCTACACCTTC
NA,NA,TRBV7-9,TRBJ2-7,CASSPPGGGGLPYEQYF,TGTGCCAGCAGCCCCCCGGGGGGCGGGGGACTTCCCTACGAGCAGTACTTC
TRBD2,NA,TRBV4-2,TRBJ2-7,CASSHDRFGSGPIYEQYF,TGTGCCAGCAGCCACGACCGTTTTGGTAGCGGGCCAATCTACGAGCAGTACTTC
TRBD1,few,TRBV4-3,TRBJ2-1,CASSQPGQGNEQFF,TGCGCCAGCAGCCAGCCGGGACAGGGGAATGAGCAGTTCTTC
NA,NA,TRBV5-1,TRBJ2-5,CASSLGPGKETQYF,TGCGCCAGCAGCTTGGGGCCTGGCAAAGAGACCCAGTACTTC
NA,NA,TRBV7-9,TRBJ2-5,CASSPTRDWGETQYF,TGTGCCAGCAGCCCGACCAGGGATTGGGGCGAGACCCAGTACTTC
NA,NA,TRBV5-1,TRBJ2-2,CASSLATVLAGELFF,TGCGCCAGCAGCTTGGCTACAGTCCTTGCCGGGGAGCTGTTTTTT
NA,NA,TRBV7-2,TRBJ2-7,CASSVPRERTNYEQYF,TGTGCCAGCAGCGTCCCTCGCGAGCGGACGAACTACGAGCAGTACTTC
TRBD2,NA,TRBV7-8,TRBJ2-3,CASSLDPGGGADTQYF,TGTGCCAGCAGCTTAGATCCGGGGGGAGGGGCAGATACGCAGTATTTT
TRBD1,NA,TRBV7-9,TRBJ2-7,CASTKSASGQGSNEQYF,TGTGCCAGCACGAAATCGGCGTCCGGACAGGGTTCCAACGAGCAGTACTTC
NA,NA,TRBV28,TRBJ2-3,CASSLGGADTQYF,TGTGCCAGCAGTTTAGGCGGTGCGGATACGCAGTATTTT
NA,NA,TRBV18,TRBJ1-2,CASSPLVRGGEGYTF,TGTGCCAGCTCACCACTGGTTCGGGGAGGGGAAGGCTACACCTTC
NA,NA,TRBV28,TRBJ1-3,CASSLRYRVSGNTIYF,TGTGCCAGCAGTTTACGGTACAGGGTTTCTGGAAACACCATATATTTT
NA,NA,TRBV9,TRBJ1-1,CASSGDSYGNTEAFF,TGTGCCAGCAGCGGCGACAGCTACGGGAACACTGAAGCTTTCTTT
NA,few,TRBV18,TRBJ1-1,CASSPPSVDTEAFF,TGTGCCAGCTCACCTCCTTCCGTTGACACTGAAGCTTTCTTT
NA,NA,TRBV28,TRBJ2-2,CASGQGANTGELFF,TGTGCCAGCGGGCAGGGCGCGAACACCGGGGAGCTGTTTTTT
TRBD1,NA,TRBV11-2,TRBJ1-1,CASTSDRDGAFF,TGTGCCAGCACTTCGGACAGGGATGGAGCTTTCTTT
TRBD1,NA,TRBV28,TRBJ2-2,CASSFPGQGGVPGELFF,TGTGCCAGCAGTTTCCCTGGACAGGGCGGGGTTCCCGGGGAGCTGTTTTTT
NA,NA,TRBV19,TRBJ2-7,CASSTGVPYEQYF,TGTGCCAGTAGCACGGGGGTCCCCTACGAGCAGTACTTC
TRBD1,NA,TRBV7-3,TRBJ1-6,CASSRPGTGDSPLHF,TGTGCCAGCAGCAGACCCGGGACAGGGGACTCACCCCTCCACTTT
TRBD2,NA,TRBV7-9,TRBJ2-3,CASSRFASGGADTQYF,TGTGCCAGCAGCCGATTCGCTAGCGGGGGGGCAGATACGCAGTATTTT
TRBD1,NA,TRBV5-6,TRBJ2-7,CASSPRGGGTGRYEQYF,TGTGCCAGCAGCCCTCGAGGGGGGGGGACAGGGAGGTACGAGCAGTACTTC
NA,NA,TRBV10-3,TRBJ1-3,CAISDPGIPGNTIYF,TGTGCCATCAGTGACCCCGGGATCCCCGGAAACACCATATATTTT
NA,NA,TRBV7-3,TRBJ1-2,CASSRTRTDGYTF,TGTGCCAGCAGCAGGACTAGGACAGATGGCTACACCTTC